This T cell receptor (beta chain) was identified in a study of blood T cell repertoires in COVID-19. About the study: Sites in the United States, Italy and Spain provided acute and convalescent COVID-19 samples.

The germline V and J ends were trimmed by 6 bases and 5 bases, with 7 bases remaining between them. Germline values: CDR1 MNHEY, CDR2 SVGAGI. The CDR3 is made up of 12 amino acids. Authors' processing steps: Estimation of nucleated cell counts relied on the amplification of reference gene primers. Generated by immunoSEQ multiplex PCR, the TCRdb table keeps only in-frame clones and is missing some. V and J calls and clone size come straight from that table; D and trimming were deduced from the DNA. The table lists fewer than 350,000 clones, approximately 88% of them singletons. This rearrangement joins TRBV6-5 to TRBJ2-2; D is uncertain. Material for sequencing was peripheral blood. The receptor comes from a man younger than 30 with active or convalescent COVID-19. The CDR3 region is CASRKRTGELFF. In DNA, the CDR3 is TGTGCCAGCAGGAAGAGAACCGGGGAGCTGTTTTTT.